These T cell receptor beta chains were read from a single sample in a study of T cells in localized non-small cell lung cancer. TCRdb's copy holds only in-frame clones and misses some; the assay was immunoSEQ multiplex PCR. The repertoire holds approximately 65,000 clones, with 80% to 90% as singletons. This sample comprised PBMCs, obtained before any cancer treatment. The receptor set was obtained from a man aged 35-75 years with stage II lung adenocarcinoma. CDR3s include the opening cysteine and the closing phenylalanine or tryptophan. A D gene is named only where the DNA matches it firmly. Clone size is given for some rows only: seen once, a few or many times, or a class if the clone is expanded.

V gene: TRBV5-1; D gene: -; clone size: -; J gene: TRBJ2-3; CDR3 DNA: TGCGCCAGCAGCATGGGGCGGGGTAGCACAGATACGCAGTATTTT; CDR3 protein: CASSMGRGSTDTQYF
V gene: TRBV2; D gene: -; clone size: few; J gene: TRBJ2-5; CDR3 DNA: TGTGCCAGCAGCCCGGACAGCCAAGAGACCCAGTACTTC; CDR3 protein: CASSPDSQETQYF
V gene: TRBV5-1; D gene: -; clone size: -; J gene: TRBJ2-5; CDR3 DNA: TGCGCCAGCAGCTGGGACGCGCCAGAGACCCAGTACTTC; CDR3 protein: CASSWDAPETQYF
V gene: TRBV28; D gene: -; clone size: once; J gene: TRBJ2-2; CDR3 DNA: TGTGCCAGCAGTGGGCAGGGAATAGGCGGGGAGCTGTTTTTT; CDR3 protein: CASSGQGIGGELFF
V gene: TRBV7-8; D gene: TRBD1; clone size: -; J gene: TRBJ1-4; CDR3 DNA: TGTGCCAGCAGCCCGACGGGACAGCCAACTAATGAAAAACTGTTTTTT; CDR3 protein: CASSPTGQPTNEKLFF
V gene: TRBV5-6; D gene: TRBD1; clone size: -; J gene: TRBJ1-1; CDR3 DNA: TGTGCCAGCAGCTTGTCCGGGACAGGGGAAACTGAAGCTTTCTTT; CDR3 protein: CASSLSGTGETEAFF
V gene: TRBV7-2; D gene: -; clone size: -; J gene: TRBJ1-1; CDR3 DNA: TGTGCCAGCAGCCTACTGGGGCACACTGAAGCTTTCTTT; CDR3 protein: CASSLLGHTEAFF
V gene: TRBV7-2; D gene: TRBD1; clone size: -; J gene: TRBJ2-5; CDR3 DNA: TGTGCCAGCAGCTTAGCTGCGACAGGGGCTACACGGTACTTC; CDR3 protein: CASSLAATGATRYF
V gene: TRBV18; D gene: -; clone size: -; J gene: TRBJ2-1; CDR3 DNA: TGTGCCAGCTCCCCCCAACCCCACCGGGACAATGAGCAGTTCTTC; CDR3 protein: CASSPQPHRDNEQFF
V gene: TRBV6-1; D gene: TRBD1; clone size: -; J gene: TRBJ1-1; CDR3 DNA: TGTGCCAGCAGTGCGGGACAGGGGGGCACTGAAGCTTTCTTT; CDR3 protein: CASSAGQGGTEAFF
V gene: TRBV7-7; D gene: -; clone size: -; J gene: TRBJ2-5; CDR3 DNA: TGTGCTAGCAGCTTAGGGGGGCGGGGTGAGACCCAGTACTTC; CDR3 protein: CASSLGGRGETQYF
V gene: TRBV23-1; D gene: TRBD1; clone size: -; J gene: TRBJ1-2; CDR3 DNA: TGCGCCAGCAGTCCGCCTCTTTGGACAGGGGGCAGAGGCTACACCTTC; CDR3 protein: CASSPPLWTGGRGYTF
V gene: TRBV7-9; D gene: TRBD1; clone size: -; J gene: TRBJ1-1; CDR3 DNA: TGTGCCAGCAGCTCGGGACAGCAGAACACTGAAGCTTTCTTT; CDR3 protein: CASSSGQQNTEAFF
V gene: TRBV18; D gene: -; clone size: -; J gene: TRBJ1-2; CDR3 DNA: TGTGCCAGCTCGGGAGATACCCAAACCAACTATGGCTACACCTTC; CDR3 protein: CASSGDTQTNYGYTF
V gene: TRBV4-1; D gene: TRBD1; clone size: -; J gene: TRBJ2-7; CDR3 DNA: TGCGCCAGCAGCCAGTTACCGGGACAGGGCTACGAGCAGTACTTC; CDR3 protein: CASSQLPGQGYEQYF
V gene: TRBV2; D gene: -; clone size: once; J gene: TRBJ2-1; CDR3 DNA: TGTGCCTCCCGGATATACAATGAGCAGTTCTTC; CDR3 protein: CASRIYNEQFF
V gene: TRBV7-9; D gene: -; clone size: -; J gene: TRBJ1-4; CDR3 DNA: TGTGCCAGCAGCTCCCGCCCGGATGAAAAACTGTTTTTT; CDR3 protein: CASSSRPDEKLFF
V gene: TRBV6-5; D gene: -; clone size: -; J gene: TRBJ1-4; CDR3 DNA: TGTGCCAGCACTACTCGGGGCGCAACTAATGAAAAACTGTTTTTT; CDR3 protein: CASTTRGATNEKLFF
V gene: TRBV6-5; D gene: TRBD1; clone size: -; J gene: TRBJ2-7; CDR3 DNA: TGTGCCAGCATGACCGACGACAGGGGGTACGAGCAGTACTTC; CDR3 protein: CASMTDDRGYEQYF
V gene: TRBV11-2; D gene: -; clone size: -; J gene: TRBJ2-1; CDR3 DNA: TGTGCCAGCAGCTTAGGACCTGAGCGGTTAAGGCAGTTCTTC; CDR3 protein: CASSLGPERLRQFF
V gene: TRBV29-1; D gene: -; clone size: -; J gene: TRBJ2-1; CDR3 DNA: TGCAGCGTTGACACCAGGGGATCGTACGTCGGGGGGAATGAGCAGTTCTTC; CDR3 protein: CSVDTRGSYVGGNEQFF
V gene: TRBV5-4; D gene: -; clone size: -; J gene: TRBJ2-1; CDR3 DNA: TGTGCCAGCAGCTTGGGAGGAGCGAGCTCCTACAATGAGCAGTTCTTC; CDR3 protein: CASSLGGASSYNEQFF
V gene: TRBV18; D gene: -; clone size: -; J gene: TRBJ1-1; CDR3 DNA: TGTGCCAGCTCATCGAGACAGGCCTTGAACACTGAAGCTTTCTTT; CDR3 protein: CASSSRQALNTEAFF
V gene: TRBV4-3; D gene: TRBD1; clone size: -; J gene: TRBJ2-5; CDR3 DNA: TGCGCCAGCAGCCAAGAATGGACGGGACAGGGGGCGGAGACCCAGTACTTC; CDR3 protein: CASSQEWTGQGAETQYF
V gene: TRBV19; D gene: TRBD1; clone size: -; J gene: TRBJ1-5; CDR3 DNA: TGTGCCAGTACCCCGGACAGGGCCAGCAATCAGCCCCAGCATTTT; CDR3 protein: CASTPDRASNQPQHF
V gene: TRBV4-1; D gene: -; clone size: -; J gene: TRBJ1-1; CDR3 DNA: TGCGCCAGCAGCCAAGACCGGACCTGGGGGACTGAAGCTTTCTTT; CDR3 protein: CASSQDRTWGTEAFF
V gene: TRBV14; D gene: -; clone size: few; J gene: TRBJ2-7; CDR3 DNA: TGTGCCAGCAGCCAAGACAAGTCGTCGAACGGCTACGAGCAGTACTTC; CDR3 protein: CASSQDKSSNGYEQYF
V gene: TRBV4-2; D gene: -; clone size: few; J gene: TRBJ2-7; CDR3 DNA: TGTGCCAGCAGCCAAGATGGCCCTGTCCAGGACGAGCAGTACTTC; CDR3 protein: CASSQDGPVQDEQYF
V gene: TRBV7-9; D gene: -; clone size: -; J gene: TRBJ2-7; CDR3 DNA: TGTGCCAGCAGCTTAGCGGGGGAATCCTACGAGCAGTACTTC; CDR3 protein: CASSLAGESYEQYF
V gene: TRBV7-2; D gene: -; clone size: -; J gene: TRBJ2-7; CDR3 DNA: TGTGCCAGCAGCTTAGACGGGAGCAGGGTCGAGCAGTACTTC; CDR3 protein: CASSLDGSRVEQYF
V gene: TRBV5-1; D gene: TRBD2; clone size: -; J gene: TRBJ2-1; CDR3 DNA: TGCGCCAGCAGCCCTCCTACTAGCGGGCCGGACAATGAGCAGTTCTTC; CDR3 protein: CASSPPTSGPDNEQFF
V gene: TRBV6-1; D gene: TRBD2; clone size: -; J gene: TRBJ2-6; CDR3 DNA: TGTGCCAGCAGTGAAGATAGCGGGAGTGGGGCCAACGTCCTGACTTTC; CDR3 protein: CASSEDSGSGANVLTF
V gene: TRBV5-1; D gene: TRBD1; clone size: -; J gene: TRBJ1-5; CDR3 DNA: TGCGCCAGCAGCTCCGGGACAGCCGGCAATCAGCCCCAGCATTTT; CDR3 protein: CASSSGTAGNQPQHF
V gene: TRBV9; D gene: -; clone size: few; J gene: TRBJ1-2; CDR3 DNA: TGTGCCAGCAGCCTTCCAGGGTCACTCTACACCTTC; CDR3 protein: CASSLPGSLYTF
V gene: TRBV30; D gene: TRBD1; clone size: once; J gene: TRBJ1-4; CDR3 DNA: TGTGCCTGGAGTACGACCGGGACAGGGAGTGGGAAACTGTTTTTT; CDR3 protein: CAWSTTGTGSGKLFF
V gene: TRBV11-2; D gene: -; clone size: -; J gene: TRBJ2-3; CDR3 DNA: TGTGCCAGCAGCTCGAAATGGAGACTAGCAGATACGCAGTATTTT; CDR3 protein: CASSSKWRLADTQYF
V gene: TRBV5-6; D gene: TRBD1; clone size: -; J gene: TRBJ1-2; CDR3 DNA: TGTGCCAGCAGCTTGGACTACAGGGGGCGCGGCTATGGCTACACCTTC; CDR3 protein: CASSLDYRGRGYGYTF
V gene: TRBV27; D gene: -; clone size: -; J gene: TRBJ2-6; CDR3 DNA: TGTGCCAGCAGGGGGTATGCTGGGGCCAACGTCCTGACTTTC; CDR3 protein: CASRGYAGANVLTF
V gene: TRBV18; D gene: TRBD1; clone size: -; J gene: TRBJ2-2; CDR3 DNA: TGTGCCAGCTCACCGGGACAGAAGAACACCGGGGAGCTGTTTTTT; CDR3 protein: CASSPGQKNTGELFF
V gene: TRBV7-9; D gene: -; clone size: -; J gene: TRBJ1-2; CDR3 DNA: TGTGCCAGCAGCTCATCATGGGGACCCAGCTATGGCTACACCTTC; CDR3 protein: CASSSSWGPSYGYTF
V gene: TRBV19; D gene: -; clone size: -; J gene: TRBJ1-3; CDR3 DNA: TGTGCCAGTAGTACTGAATCTGGAAACACCATATATTTT; CDR3 protein: CASSTESGNTIYF
V gene: TRBV5-1; D gene: -; clone size: few; J gene: TRBJ2-2; CDR3 DNA: TGCGCCAGCAGCGGAACCACCGGGACCCACACCGGGGAGCTGTTTTTT; CDR3 protein: CASSGTTGTHTGELFF
V gene: TRBV19; D gene: TRBD1; clone size: -; J gene: TRBJ2-2; CDR3 DNA: TGTGCCAGTAGTCGACAGGGAGTGAACACCGGGGAGCTGTTTTTT; CDR3 protein: CASSRQGVNTGELFF
V gene: TRBV6-5; D gene: TRBD2; clone size: -; J gene: TRBJ2-2; CDR3 DNA: TGTGCCAGCAGTTACTCGAGGGCGCGGGAGGCCGGGGAGCTGTTTTTT; CDR3 protein: CASSYSRAREAGELFF
V gene: TRBV1; D gene: -; clone size: -; J gene: TRBJ1-2; CDR3 DNA: TGCACCAGCAGCCAAGAAAGGCAGGGGGAAGGAGGCTACACCTTC; CDR3 protein: CTSSQERQGEGGYTF
V gene: TRBV2; D gene: -; clone size: -; J gene: TRBJ1-5; CDR3 DNA: TGTGCCAGCAGTGCGGGTAGCAATCAGCCCCAGCATTTT; CDR3 protein: CASSAGSNQPQHF